The 27 T cell receptor beta chains below come from one sample, sequenced in a study of T cells expressing NK-cell markers. TCRdb re-called the 5' RACE reads, yielding one record per CDR3 amino acid sequence without DNA. The sample has 250,000 or so distinct CDR3 sequences. The specimen was blood T cells: a sorted CD56 or NKG2C T cell subset, CD4+ or CD8+ T cells, or bulk PBMC T cells (not recorded which). Receptors originate from a woman between 18 and 75 years old in good health.

V is TRBV12-3 or TRBV12-4 and J is TRBJ1-2; TCRdb's D call of TRBD1 is untestable without DNA. There are 12 residues in the CDR3. This CDR3 is CASSPGGYGYTF.

The V call is TRBV23-1, the J call TRBJ2-1; the TRBD1 assignment by TCRdb is unverifiable without DNA. TRBV23-1 is flagged as an ORF with uncertain function. The CDR3 is 17 amino acids. This chain's CDR3 is CASSQYIGTGAYNEQFF.

The gene calls are TRBV20-1 and TRBJ2-7. The CDR3 length is 15 residues. Germline V gene data show CDR1 as DFQATT and CDR2 as SNEGSKA (reference sequence). CDR3 in amino acids: CSARDLKLNPYEQYF.

This chain connects TRBV20-1 to TRBJ2-1. The CDR3 is made up of 13 amino acids. Germline V lookup: CDR1 DFQATT, CDR2 SNEGSKA (reference sequence). The CDR3: CSAQGGSYNEQFF.

The chain uses TRBV20-1 and TRBJ2-7; TCRdb names TRBD2, which stays unverified in the absence of DNA. The germline V gene encodes CDR1 DFQATT and CDR2 SNEGSKA (reference sequence). CDR3 length: 16 residues. CDR3 residues: CSADRAGGSPSREQYF.

The genes are TRBV20-1 and TRBJ2-3; TCRdb names TRBD2, which stays unverified in the absence of DNA. Germline V CDR1 and CDR2: DFQATT, SNEGSKA (reference sequence). This CDR3 comprises 16 residues. The CDR3 loop reads CSAVTSGKVGWDTQYF.

J is TRBJ2-1 and V is TRBV10-3; TCRdb names TRBD2, which stays unverified in the absence of DNA. Germline V CDR1 and CDR2: ENHRY, SYGVKD. The CDR3 is made up of 13 amino acids. Here the CDR3 reads CAIGTSGSYEQFF.

The chain couples TRBV7-9 to TRBJ2-6; TCRdb picks TRBD1, but there is no DNA to check that call. CDR3 length: 15 residues. Germline V lookup: CDR1 SEHNR, CDR2 FQNEAQ (reference sequence). CDR3 sequence reads: CASRSTGSGANVLTF.

V gene TRBV6-1 combines with J gene TRBJ2-2. There are 16 residues in the CDR3. CDR1 and CDR2 from the germline V gene are MNHNS and SASEGT. The CDR3 loop reads CASSEAWGANTGELFF.

The gene calls are TRBV24-1 and TRBJ2-3; TCRdb selects TRBD2, and the lack of DNA leaves this call unchecked. Germline CDR1 and CDR2: KGHDR and SFDVKD. This CDR3 spans 16 amino acids. The CDR3 sequence is CATSDPGLANTDTQYF.

The chain employs TRBV20-1 and TRBJ1-2; the TCRdb call, TRBD1, lacks DNA for checking. Germline values: CDR1 DFQATT, CDR2 SNEGSKA (reference sequence). The CDR3 runs to 13 residues. The CDR3 region is CSAPPTGLDGYTF.

This chain uses TRBV7-9 with TRBJ2-2; there is no DNA to check the TCRdb D call of TRBD1. This CDR3 is 16 amino acids long. The germline V gene encodes CDR1 SEHNR and CDR2 FQNEAQ (reference sequence). This chain's CDR3 is CASSLAARGDTGELFF.

The chain carries TRBV20-1 and TRBJ2-2; TCRdb's D call of TRBD1 is untestable without DNA. The CDR3 length is 16 residues. CDR1 DFQATT and CDR2 SNEGSKA come from the germline V gene (reference sequence). CDR3 sequence: CSAREARGLNTGELFF.

The rearrangement uses TRBV28 and TRBJ2-5; TCRdb's D gene call, TRBD1, goes unchecked for lack of DNA. CDR1 MDHEN and CDR2 SYDVKM come from the germline V gene. The CDR3 is made up of 19 amino acids. The CDR3 region is CASSLGPPRTGRIVETQYF.

The chain's CDR3 is CASQRTGTDKREKLFF. The chain employs TRBV6-1 and TRBJ1-4; TCRdb reports TRBD1, a call that lacks DNA to check it against. The germline V gene encodes CDR1 MNHNS and CDR2 SASEGT. The CDR3 runs to 16 residues.

V is TRBV4-1 and J is TRBJ2-1; the D call from TCRdb, TRBD1, cannot be confirmed without DNA. Germline CDR1 MGHRA, CDR2 YSYEKL. This CDR3 is built from 15 residues. CDR3 protein: CASSPRPGGYNEQFF.

CDR3 sequence reads: CASSPVADSLYNEQFF. This chain links TRBV7-9 with TRBJ2-1. Looked up from germline, CDR1 is SEHNR and CDR2 is FQNEAQ (reference sequence). CDR3 size: 16 residues.

V and J are TRBV5-6 and TRBJ1-2; the D call of TRBD1 rests on TCRdb alone, since no DNA is present to check it. Germline CDR1 is SGHDT and CDR2 is YYEEEE. CDR3 length equals 14 residues. This chain's CDR3 is CASSPGRVYDGYTF.

The V gene is TRBV27, the J gene TRBJ2-5. The CDR3 covers 12 residues. Germline CDR1 reads MNHEY; CDR2 reads SMNVEV (reference sequence). CDR3: CASADLRETQYF.

The chain links TRBV12-3 or TRBV12-4 to TRBJ1-2; the D call of TRBD1 rests on TCRdb alone, since no DNA is present to check it. CDR3 length: 12 residues. The CDR3 loop reads CASSSHRVGYTF.

The chain couples TRBV7-2 to TRBJ2-6. This CDR3 has 15 amino acids. Germline V gene data show CDR1 as SGHTA and CDR2 as FQGNSA. CDR3 amino acids: CASSLAGSGANVLTF.

The chain employs TRBV18 and TRBJ1-2; the TCRdb call, TRBD1, lacks DNA for checking. The CDR3 loop spans 12 amino acids. From germline, CDR1 is KGHSH and CDR2 LQKENI. CDR3 amino acids: CASSSDSYGYTF. Based on the CDR3 plus reference TRBV18 and TRBJ1-2, the full variable domain is NAGVMQNPRHLVRRRGQEARLRCSPMKGHSHVYWYRQLPEEGLKFMVYLQKENIIDESGMPKERFSAEFPKEGPSILRIQQVVRGDSAAYFCASSSDSYGYTFGSGTRLTVV.

The chain recombines TRBV18 with TRBJ2-1. The CDR3 runs 14 residues. The germline V gene has CDR1 KGHSH and CDR2 LQKENI. CDR3 sequence reads: CASSPDRSYNEQFF.

This chain links TRBV5-1 with TRBJ2-1. The CDR3 consists of 14 residues. Per the germline V gene, CDR1 is SGHRS and CDR2 is YFSETQ. The chain's CDR3 is CASSPTHGDNEQFF.

The V and J genes are TRBV20-1 and TRBJ1-6; checking the TCRdb D call of TRBD1 is not possible without DNA. The V gene's germline CDR1 is DFQATT and CDR2 SNEGSKA (reference sequence). This CDR3 has 14 residues. CDR3 amino acids: CSARRTGGFAPLHF.

J is TRBJ2-7 and V is TRBV11-2; TCRdb's D gene call, TRBD1, goes unchecked for lack of DNA. Per germline, CDR1 SGHAT and CDR2 FQNNGV. The CDR3 runs to 20 residues. The CDR3 here is CASSLEGFGRGRGNSYEQYF.

The CDR3 sequence: CASSDGQGRGTEAFF. J is TRBJ1-1 and V is TRBV6-1; TCRdb's D call, TRBD1, is unchecked because there is no DNA. The CDR3 is 15 residues long. The germline V gene has CDR1 MNHNS and CDR2 SASEGT.